This TCR beta chain was recovered during a study of follicular helper T cells after annual influenza vaccination. As for the study in general: Sampling occurred days 0, 7 and 28 after each influenza vaccination. Study outcomes and limitations: Each annual vaccination recalled recurring oligoclonal ICOS+CD38+ cTfh clonotypes.

A note on this clone: The antigen remains unidentified.

V was clipped by 4 bases and J by 2 bases; unmatched bases: 6. The germline gives CDR1 SGHRS, CDR2 YFSETQ. The CDR3 runs 15 residues. Time point in this sample: 2015-2016 season, 7 days after influenza vaccination. Donors were community-dwelling with no influenza vaccine in the prior 6 months. The repertoire was sequenced with immunoSEQ multiplex PCR; TCRdb's copy has only in-frame clones and lacks some. The table records 10,000 or so clones, 70% to 90% of them present only once. The source is an adult who received the influenza vaccine. The V and J genes are TRBV5-1 and TRBJ2-7; 10 bases match TRBD2. Here the sequenced sample was CXCR5- memory CD4+ T cells sorted from blood, taken 7 days after influenza vaccination. The CDR3 region is CASSAGLASAYEQYF. The CDR3 DNA sequence: TGCGCCAGCAGCGCGGGACTAGCGTCAGCCTACGAGCAGTACTTC.